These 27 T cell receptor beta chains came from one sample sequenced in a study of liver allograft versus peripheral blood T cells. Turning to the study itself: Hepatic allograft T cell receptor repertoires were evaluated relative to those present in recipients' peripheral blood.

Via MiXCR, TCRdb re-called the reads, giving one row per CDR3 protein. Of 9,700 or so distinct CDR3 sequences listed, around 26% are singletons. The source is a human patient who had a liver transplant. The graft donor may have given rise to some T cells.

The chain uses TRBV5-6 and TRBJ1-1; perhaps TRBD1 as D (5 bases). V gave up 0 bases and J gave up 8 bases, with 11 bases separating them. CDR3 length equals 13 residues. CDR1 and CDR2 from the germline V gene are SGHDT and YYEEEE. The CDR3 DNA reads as TGTGCCAGCAGCTTGGGTAGGGGTGTAGAAGCTTTCTTT. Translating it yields CASSLGRGVEAFF.

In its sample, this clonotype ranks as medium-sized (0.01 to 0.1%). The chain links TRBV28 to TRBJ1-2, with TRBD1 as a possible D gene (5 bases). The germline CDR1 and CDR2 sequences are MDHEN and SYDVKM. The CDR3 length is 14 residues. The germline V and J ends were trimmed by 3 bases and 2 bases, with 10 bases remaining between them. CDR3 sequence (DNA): TGTGCCAGCAGTTTCGGGGGGGAGAACTATGGCTACACCTTC. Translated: CASSFGGENYGYTF.

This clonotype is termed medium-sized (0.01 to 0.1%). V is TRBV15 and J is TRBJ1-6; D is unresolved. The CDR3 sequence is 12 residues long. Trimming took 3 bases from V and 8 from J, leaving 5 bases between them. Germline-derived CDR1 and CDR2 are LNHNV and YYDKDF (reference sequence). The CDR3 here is CATSRVDSPLHF. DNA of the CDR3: TGTGCCACCAGCAGGGTGGATTCACCCCTCCACTTT. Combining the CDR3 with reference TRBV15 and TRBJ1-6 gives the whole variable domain DAMVIQNPRYQVTQFGKPVTLSCSQTLNHNVMYWYQQKSSQAPKLLFHYYDKDFNNEADTPDNFQSRRPNTSFCFLDIRSPGLGDTAMYLCATSRVDSPLHFGNGTRLTVT.

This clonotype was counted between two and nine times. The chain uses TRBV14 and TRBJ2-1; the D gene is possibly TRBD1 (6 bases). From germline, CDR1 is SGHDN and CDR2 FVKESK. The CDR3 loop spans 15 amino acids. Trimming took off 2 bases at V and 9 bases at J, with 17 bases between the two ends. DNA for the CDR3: TGTGCCAGCAGCCAACTTCCCTCTACAGGGAGTGAGCAGTTCTTC. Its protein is CASSQLPSTGSEQFF.

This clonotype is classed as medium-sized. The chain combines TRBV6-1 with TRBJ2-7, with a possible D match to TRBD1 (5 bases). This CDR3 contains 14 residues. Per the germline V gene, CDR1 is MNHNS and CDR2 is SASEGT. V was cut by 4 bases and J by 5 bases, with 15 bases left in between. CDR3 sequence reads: CASSGQLESNEQYF. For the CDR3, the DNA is TGTGCCAGCAGTGGACAGCTGGAATCAAACGAGCAGTACTTC.

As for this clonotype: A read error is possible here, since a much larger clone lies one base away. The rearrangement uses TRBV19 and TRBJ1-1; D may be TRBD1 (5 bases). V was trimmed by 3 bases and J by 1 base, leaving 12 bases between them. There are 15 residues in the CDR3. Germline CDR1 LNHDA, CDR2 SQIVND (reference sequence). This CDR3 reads CASSMRRRGNTEAFF. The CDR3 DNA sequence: TGTGCCAGTAGTATGAGGAGAAGGGGGAACACTGAAGCTTTCTTT.

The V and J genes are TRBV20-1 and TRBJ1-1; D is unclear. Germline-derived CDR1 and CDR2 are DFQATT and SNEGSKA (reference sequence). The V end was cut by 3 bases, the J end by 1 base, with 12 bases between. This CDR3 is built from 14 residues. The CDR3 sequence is CSASNPRRNTEAFF. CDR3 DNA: TGCAGTGCTAGCAACCCCAGAAGGAACACTGAAGCTTTCTTT.

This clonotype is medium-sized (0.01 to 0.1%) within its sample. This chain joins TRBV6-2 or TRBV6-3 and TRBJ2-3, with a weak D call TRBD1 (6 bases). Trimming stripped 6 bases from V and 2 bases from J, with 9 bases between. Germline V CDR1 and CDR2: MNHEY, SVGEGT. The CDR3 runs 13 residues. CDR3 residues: CASSGDTTDTQYF. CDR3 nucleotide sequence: TGTGCCAGCAGCGGGGACACCACAGATACGCAGTATTTT.

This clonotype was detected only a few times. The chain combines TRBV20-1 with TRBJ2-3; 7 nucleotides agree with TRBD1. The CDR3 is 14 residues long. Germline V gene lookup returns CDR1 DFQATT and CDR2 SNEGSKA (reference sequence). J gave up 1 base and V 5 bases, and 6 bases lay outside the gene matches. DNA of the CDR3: TGCAGTGCTGGCCTACAGGGGCGCACAGATACGCAGTATTTT. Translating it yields CSAGLQGRTDTQYF.

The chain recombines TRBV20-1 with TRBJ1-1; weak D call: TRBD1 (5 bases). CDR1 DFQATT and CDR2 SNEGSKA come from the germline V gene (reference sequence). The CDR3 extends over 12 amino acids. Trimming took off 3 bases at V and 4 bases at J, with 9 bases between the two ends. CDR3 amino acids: CSASSGSTEAFF. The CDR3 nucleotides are TGCAGTGCTAGTTCAGGGTCCACTGAAGCTTTCTTT.

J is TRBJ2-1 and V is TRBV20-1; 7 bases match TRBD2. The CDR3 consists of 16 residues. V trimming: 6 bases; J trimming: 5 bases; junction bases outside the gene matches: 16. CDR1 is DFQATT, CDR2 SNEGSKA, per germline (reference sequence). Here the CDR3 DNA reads TGCAGTGCAGTCCCTCCTCGGGGCGGGAGCGACAATGAGCAGTTCTTC. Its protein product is CSAVPPRGGSDNEQFF.

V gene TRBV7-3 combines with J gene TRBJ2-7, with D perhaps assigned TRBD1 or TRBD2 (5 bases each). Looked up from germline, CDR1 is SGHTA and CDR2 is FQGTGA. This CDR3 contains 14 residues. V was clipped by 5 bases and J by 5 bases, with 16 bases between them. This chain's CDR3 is CASSRTGTADEQYF. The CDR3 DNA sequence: TGTGCCAGCAGCCGAACCGGGACCGCGGACGAGCAGTACTTC.

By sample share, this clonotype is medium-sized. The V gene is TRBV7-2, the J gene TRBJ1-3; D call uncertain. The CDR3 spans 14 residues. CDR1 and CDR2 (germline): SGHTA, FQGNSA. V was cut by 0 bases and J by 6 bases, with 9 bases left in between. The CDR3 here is CASSLAGGVNTIYF. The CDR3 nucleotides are TGTGCCAGCAGCTTAGCGGGAGGCGTAAACACCATATATTTT.

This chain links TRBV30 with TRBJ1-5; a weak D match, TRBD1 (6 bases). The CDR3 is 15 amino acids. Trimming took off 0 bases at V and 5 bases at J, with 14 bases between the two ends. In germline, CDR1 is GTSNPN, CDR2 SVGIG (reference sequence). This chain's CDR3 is CAWSVGAGSYQPQHF. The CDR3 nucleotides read TGTGCCTGGAGTGTGGGGGCAGGGAGTTATCAGCCCCAGCATTTT.

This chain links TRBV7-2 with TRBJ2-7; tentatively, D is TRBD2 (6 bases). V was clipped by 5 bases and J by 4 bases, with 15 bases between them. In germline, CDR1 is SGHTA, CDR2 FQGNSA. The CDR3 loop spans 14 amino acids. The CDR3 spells CASSPGGYDYEQYF. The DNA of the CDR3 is TGTGCCAGCAGCCCCGGAGGGTATGATTACGAGCAGTACTTC.

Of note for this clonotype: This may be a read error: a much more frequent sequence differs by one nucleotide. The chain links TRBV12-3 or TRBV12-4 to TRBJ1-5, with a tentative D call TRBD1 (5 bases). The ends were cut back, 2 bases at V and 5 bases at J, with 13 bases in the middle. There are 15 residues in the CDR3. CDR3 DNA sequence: TGTGCCAGCAGTTTAAAAGGGGTTGGCTATCAGCCCCAGCATTTT. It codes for CASSLKGVGYQPQHF.

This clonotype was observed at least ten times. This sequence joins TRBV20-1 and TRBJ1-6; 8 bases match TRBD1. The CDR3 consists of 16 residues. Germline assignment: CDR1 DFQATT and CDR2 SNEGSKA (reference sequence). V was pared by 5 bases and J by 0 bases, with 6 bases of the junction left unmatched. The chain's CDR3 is CSAPRQGSSYNSPLHF. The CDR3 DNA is TGCAGTGCTCCCAGACAGGGGAGCTCCTATAATTCACCCCTCCACTTT.

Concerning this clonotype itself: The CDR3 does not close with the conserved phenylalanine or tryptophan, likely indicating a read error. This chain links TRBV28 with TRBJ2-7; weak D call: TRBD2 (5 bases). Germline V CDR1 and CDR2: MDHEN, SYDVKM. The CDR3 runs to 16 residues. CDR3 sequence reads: CANSSHGSAYSYEQYL. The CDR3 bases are TGTGCCAACAGTTCTCACGGTAGCGCTTACTCCTACGAGCAGTACTTA.

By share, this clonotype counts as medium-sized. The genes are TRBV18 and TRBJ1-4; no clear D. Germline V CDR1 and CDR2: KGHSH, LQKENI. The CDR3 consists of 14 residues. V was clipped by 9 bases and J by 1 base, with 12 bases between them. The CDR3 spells CARSRWQTNEKLFF. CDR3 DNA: TGTGCCAGATCAAGGTGGCAAACTAATGAAAAACTGTTTTTT.

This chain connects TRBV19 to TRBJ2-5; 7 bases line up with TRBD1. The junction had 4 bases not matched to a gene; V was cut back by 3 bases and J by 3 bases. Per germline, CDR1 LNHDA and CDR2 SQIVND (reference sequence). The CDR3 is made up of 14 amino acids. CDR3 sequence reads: CASSMEGTEETQYF. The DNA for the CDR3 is TGTGCCAGTAGTATGGAAGGGACAGAAGAGACCCAGTACTTC.

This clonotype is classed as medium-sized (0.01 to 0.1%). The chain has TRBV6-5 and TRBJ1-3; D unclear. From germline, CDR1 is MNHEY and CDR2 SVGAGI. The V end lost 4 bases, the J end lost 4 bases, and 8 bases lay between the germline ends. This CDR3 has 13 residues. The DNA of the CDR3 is TGTGCCAGCAGTTTCACTAGGGGAAACACCATATATTTT. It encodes CASSFTRGNTIYF.

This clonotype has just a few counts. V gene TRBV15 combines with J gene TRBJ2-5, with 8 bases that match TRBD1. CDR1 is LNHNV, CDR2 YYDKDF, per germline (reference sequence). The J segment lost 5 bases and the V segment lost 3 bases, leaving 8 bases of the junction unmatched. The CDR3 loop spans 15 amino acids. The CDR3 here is CATSSQTGGGETQYF. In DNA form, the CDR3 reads TGTGCCACCAGCAGCCAAACAGGGGGAGGCGAGACCCAGTACTTC.

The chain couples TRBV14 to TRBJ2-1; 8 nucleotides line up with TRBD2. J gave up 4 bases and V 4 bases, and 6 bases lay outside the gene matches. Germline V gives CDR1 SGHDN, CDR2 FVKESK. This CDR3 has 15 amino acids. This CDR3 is CASSPPGLGYNEQFF. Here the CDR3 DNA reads TGTGCCAGCAGCCCTCCGGGACTAGGATACAATGAGCAGTTCTTC.

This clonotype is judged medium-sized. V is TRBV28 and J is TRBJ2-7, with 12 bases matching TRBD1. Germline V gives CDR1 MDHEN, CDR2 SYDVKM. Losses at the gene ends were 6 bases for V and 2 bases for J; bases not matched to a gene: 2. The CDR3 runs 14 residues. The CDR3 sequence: CASRGQGATYEQYF. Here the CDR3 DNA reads TGTGCCAGCAGGGGACAGGGGGCCACCTACGAGCAGTACTTC.

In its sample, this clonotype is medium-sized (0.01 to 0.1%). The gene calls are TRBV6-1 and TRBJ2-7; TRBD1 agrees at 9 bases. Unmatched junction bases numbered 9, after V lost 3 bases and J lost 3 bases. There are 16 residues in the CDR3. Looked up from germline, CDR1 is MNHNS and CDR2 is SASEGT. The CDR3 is CASSDFGWDRDYEQYF. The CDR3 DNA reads TGTGCCAGCAGTGACTTTGGATGGGACAGGGACTACGAGCAGTACTTC.

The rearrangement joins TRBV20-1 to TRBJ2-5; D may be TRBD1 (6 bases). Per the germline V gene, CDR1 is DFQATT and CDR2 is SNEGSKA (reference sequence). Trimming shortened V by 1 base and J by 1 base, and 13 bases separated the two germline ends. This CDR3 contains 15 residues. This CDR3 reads CSARALTGLQETQYF. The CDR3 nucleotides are TGCAGTGCTAGAGCGTTAACAGGGCTCCAAGAGACCCAGTACTTC.

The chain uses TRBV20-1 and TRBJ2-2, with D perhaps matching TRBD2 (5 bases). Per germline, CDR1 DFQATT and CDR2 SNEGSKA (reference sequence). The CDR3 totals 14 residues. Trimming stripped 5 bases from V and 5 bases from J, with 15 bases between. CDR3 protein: CSAPSDSRTGELFF. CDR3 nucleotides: TGCAGTGCTCCATCGGACTCTAGGACCGGGGAGCTGTTTTTT.